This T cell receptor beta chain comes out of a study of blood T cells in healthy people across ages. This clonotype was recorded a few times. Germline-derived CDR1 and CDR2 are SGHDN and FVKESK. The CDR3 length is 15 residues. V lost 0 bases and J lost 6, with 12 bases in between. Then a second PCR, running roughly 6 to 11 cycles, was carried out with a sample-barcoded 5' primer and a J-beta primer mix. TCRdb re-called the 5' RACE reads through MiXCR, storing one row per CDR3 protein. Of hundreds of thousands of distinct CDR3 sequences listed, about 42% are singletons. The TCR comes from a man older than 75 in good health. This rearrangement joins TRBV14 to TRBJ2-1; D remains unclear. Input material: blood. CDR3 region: CASSQDRTSFNEQFF. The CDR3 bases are TGTGCCAGCAGCCAAGATCGAACCTCTTTCAATGAGCAGTTCTTC.